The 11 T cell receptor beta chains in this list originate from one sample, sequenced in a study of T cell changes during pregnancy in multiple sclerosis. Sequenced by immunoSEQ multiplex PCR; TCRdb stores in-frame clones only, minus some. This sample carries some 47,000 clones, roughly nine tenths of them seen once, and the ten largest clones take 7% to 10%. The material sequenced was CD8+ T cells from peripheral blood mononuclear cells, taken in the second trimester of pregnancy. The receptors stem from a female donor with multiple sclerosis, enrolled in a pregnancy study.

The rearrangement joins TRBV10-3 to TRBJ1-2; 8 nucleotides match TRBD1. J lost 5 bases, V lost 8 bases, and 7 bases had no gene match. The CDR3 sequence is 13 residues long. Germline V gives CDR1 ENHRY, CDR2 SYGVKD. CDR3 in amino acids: CAIGDRLGYGYTF. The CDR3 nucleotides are TGTGCCATCGGGGACAGGTTAGGTTATGGCTACACCTTC.

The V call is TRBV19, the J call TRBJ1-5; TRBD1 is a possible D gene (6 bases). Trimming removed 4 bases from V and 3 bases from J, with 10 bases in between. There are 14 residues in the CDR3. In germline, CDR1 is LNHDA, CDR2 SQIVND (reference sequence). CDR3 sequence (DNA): TGTGCCAGTAGTAACAGGGTAATCAATCAGCCCCAGCATTTT. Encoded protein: CASSNRVINQPQHF.

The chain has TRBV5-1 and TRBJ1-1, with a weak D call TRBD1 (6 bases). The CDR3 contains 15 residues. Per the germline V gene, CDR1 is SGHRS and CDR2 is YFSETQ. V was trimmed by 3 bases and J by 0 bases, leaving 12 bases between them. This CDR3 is CASSSDGQLNTEAFF. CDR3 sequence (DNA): TGCGCCAGCAGCTCCGATGGACAGCTGAACACTGAAGCTTTCTTT.

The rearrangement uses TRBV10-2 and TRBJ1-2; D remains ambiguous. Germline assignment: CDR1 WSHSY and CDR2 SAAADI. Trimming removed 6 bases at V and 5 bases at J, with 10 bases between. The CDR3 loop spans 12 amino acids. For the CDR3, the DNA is TGCGCCAGCAGAGACGGACTTTATGGCTACACCTTC. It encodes CASRDGLYGYTF.

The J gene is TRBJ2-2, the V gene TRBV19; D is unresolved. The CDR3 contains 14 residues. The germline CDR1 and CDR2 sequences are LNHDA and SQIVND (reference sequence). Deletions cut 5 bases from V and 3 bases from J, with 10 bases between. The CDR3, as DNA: TGTGCCAGTAGTGTGCGACACGACACCGGGGAGCTGTTTTTT. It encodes CASSVRHDTGELFF. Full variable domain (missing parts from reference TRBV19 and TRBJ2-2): DGGITQSPKYLFRKEGQNVTLSCEQNLNHDAMYWYRQDPGQGLRLIYYSQIVNDFQKGDIAEGYSVSREKKESFPLTVTSAQKNPTAFYLCASSVRHDTGELFFGEGSRLTVL.

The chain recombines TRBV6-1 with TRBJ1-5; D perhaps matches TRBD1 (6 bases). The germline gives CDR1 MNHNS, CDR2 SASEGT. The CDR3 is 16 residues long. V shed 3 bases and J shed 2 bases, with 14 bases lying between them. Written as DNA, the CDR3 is TGTGCCAGCAGTGACAAAACAGGGTCGGGCAATCAGCCCCAGCATTTT. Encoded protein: CASSDKTGSGNQPQHF.

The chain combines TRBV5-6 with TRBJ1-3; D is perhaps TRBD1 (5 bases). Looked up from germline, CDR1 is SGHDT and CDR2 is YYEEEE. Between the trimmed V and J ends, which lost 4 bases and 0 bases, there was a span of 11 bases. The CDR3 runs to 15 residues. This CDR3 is CASSPGLSSGNTIYF. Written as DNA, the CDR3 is TGTGCCAGCAGCCCGGGACTTTCCTCTGGAAACACCATATATTTT.

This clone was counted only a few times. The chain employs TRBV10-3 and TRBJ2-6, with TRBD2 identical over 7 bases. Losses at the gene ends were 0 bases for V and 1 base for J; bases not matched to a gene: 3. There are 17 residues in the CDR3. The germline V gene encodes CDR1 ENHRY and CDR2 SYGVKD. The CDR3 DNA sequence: TGTGCCATCAGTGAGTCAGGTAGCGGGTCTGGGGCCAACGTCCTGACTTTC. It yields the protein CAISESGSGSGANVLTF.

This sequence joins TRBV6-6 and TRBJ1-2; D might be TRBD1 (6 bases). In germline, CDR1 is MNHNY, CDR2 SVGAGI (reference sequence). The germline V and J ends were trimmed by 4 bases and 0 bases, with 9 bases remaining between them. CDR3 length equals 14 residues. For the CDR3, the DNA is TGTGCCAGCAGTTGGACAGTCGCTAACTATGGCTACACCTTC. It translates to CASSWTVANYGYTF.

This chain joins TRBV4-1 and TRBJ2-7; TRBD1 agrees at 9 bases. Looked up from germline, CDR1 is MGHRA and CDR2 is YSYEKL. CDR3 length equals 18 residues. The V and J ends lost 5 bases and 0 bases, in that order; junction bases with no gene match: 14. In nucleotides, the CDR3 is TGCGCCAGCAGCTACGGGGGACAGGGATTAATGGGCTCCTACGAGCAGTACTTC. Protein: CASSYGGQGLMGSYEQYF.

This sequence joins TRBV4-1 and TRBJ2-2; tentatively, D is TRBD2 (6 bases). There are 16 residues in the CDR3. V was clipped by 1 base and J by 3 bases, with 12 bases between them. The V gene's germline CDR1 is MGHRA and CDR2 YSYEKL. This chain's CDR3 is CASSQVGGMHTGELFF. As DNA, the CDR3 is TGCGCCAGCAGCCAAGTGGGGGGTATGCACACCGGGGAGCTGTTTTTT.